A selection of T cell receptor beta chains follows, all from one sample in a study of OX40 agonist ivuxolimab in advanced cancers. Sequencing was performed with immunoSEQ multiplex PCR; in TCRdb, only in-frame clones are kept and a portion is missing. The sample lists 95,000 to 120,000 clones; 85% to 95% were seen once. The sample consisted of CD4+ or CD8+ T cells sorted from blood, taken in a trial of the OX40 agonist ivuxolimab. These TCRs come from an adult with an advanced solid tumor such as melanoma, head and neck, liver or kidney cancer. The CDR3 runs from the conserved cysteine through the conserved F or W. Each record gives: V gene, CDR3 protein.

>TRBV11-3
CASTSENTGELFF
>TRBV19
CASSYGTANYGYTF
>TRBV19
CATAAISGNTIYF
>TRBV7-9
CASSLAAQTGELFF
>TRBV18
CASSPPQGPQGIQYF
>TRBV5-4
CASSPGQFSYEQYF
>TRBV6-5
CASRDRALETQYF
>TRBV28
CASSWVTQMGYTF
>TRBV29-1
CSVGGGQSNTDTQYF
>TRBV2
CASMWIQETQYF
>TRBV6-1
CASRSTGAVGELFF
>TRBV19
CASSPKSAFTGELFF
>TRBV6-5
CASSPGTQYGYTF
>TRBV2
CASSGDGSNQPQHF
>TRBV5-1
CASGLRLAGQGGELFF
>TRBV7-3
CASSLAPGVNNEQFF
>TRBV6-1
CASKKTGSDSETQYF
>TRBV18
CASSPLGGDQPQHF
>TRBV6-5
CASSYRPRGTEAFF
>TRBV30
CAWIPGQGGTQYF
>TRBV4-2
CASSQGFPSGQFF
>TRBV4-2
CASSQGRTNEKLFF
>TRBV5-6
CASSFGLAEIGYEQYF
>TRBV5-6
CASSLWNRRGPQHF
>TRBV7-6
CASSLSGTSGSRDTQYF
>TRBV5-6
CAGSLNRGLGQETQYF
>TRBV27
CASKGRNSYNEQFF
>TRBV5-6
CASSVSGVQETQYF
>TRBV30
CAWSRQDNQPQHF
>TRBV28
CAILGGQYGYTF
>TRBV9
CASSVGTRGTGELFF
>TRBV27
CASSLRTSGVLQETQYF
>TRBV6-6
CASSQAGNTHEQYF
>TRBV28
CASRPGQGSRDQPQHF
>TRBV30
CAWSVVGRCFF
>TRBV9
CASSVGMAGGVGYNEQFF
>TRBV19
CATLRDYGYTF
>TRBV5-1
CASSNPGQGGGYTF
>TRBV2
CASREWDTEAFF
>TRBV12-5
CASGRSSGGYTGELFF
>TRBV19
CASMTGNTGELFF
>TRBV5-1
CASSNPGTSGETQYF
>TRBV6-6
CASSYGTDLPGAQYF
>TRBV7-6
CASSPQQQGNEQFF
>TRBV11-3
CASSLTRTGLYEQYF
>TRBV6-1
CASSEALLGLGQFF
>TRBV19
CASSLSRTGPLDEQFF
>TRBV10-1
CASTQTGRRNQPQHF
>TRBV30
CAWSAWGQNQPQHF
>TRBV7-3
CASSLRSLLVNEQFF
>TRBV7-9
CASSPTSGGANTQYF